The sequence of this T cell receptor (beta chain) was determined in a study of cytomegalovirus exposure and HLA in healthy donors. The PCR employed 60 Vbeta primers together with 13 Jbeta primers. Here immunoSEQ multiplex PCR was the method, and the copy in TCRdb shows in-frame clones only, minus some. The profile shows approximately 88,000 clones, 64% of them singletons. Source material: PBMCs. This receptor was obtained from a man in his 60s in good health and CMV-seronegative.

In DNA form, the CDR3 reads TGTGCCAGCAGTTCTCGACAGGGCACAGATACGCAGTATTTT. It encodes CASSSRQGTDTQYF. The V gene is TRBV7-9, the J gene TRBJ2-3, with D perhaps matching TRBD1 (6 bases). V shed 6 bases and J shed 1 base, with 11 bases lying between them. Germline assignment: CDR1 SEHNR and CDR2 FQNEAQ (reference sequence). This CDR3 is 14 amino acids long.